Shown below are 22 T cell receptor beta chains from a single sample sequenced in a study of T cells in Graves' hyperthyroidism and ophthalmopathy. TCR beta CDR3 region amplification was performed from RNA transcripts. First-round RT-PCR with HTBI primers amplified the TCR CDR3 region. TCRdb passed the multiplex PCR reads through MiXCR, listing each CDR3 protein once. The sample has about 520,000 distinct CDR3 sequences, around 24% seen once; the top ten hold around 11%. Sequencing was done on a sample of blood. The receptor set was obtained from a woman younger than 45 with Graves' ophthalmopathy.

The rearrangement uses TRBV6-1 and TRBJ2-7; no definite D call. The ends were cut back, 6 bases at V and 8 bases at J, with 14 bases in the middle. The V gene's germline CDR1 is MNHNS and CDR2 SASEGT. This CDR3 contains 12 residues. CDR3: CASSRLGVQQYF. The CDR3 region has the DNA TGTGCCAGCAGCCGCCTAGGTGTTCAGCAGTACTTC.

The chain uses TRBV28 and TRBJ2-7; D perhaps matches TRBD2 (6 bases). Germline-derived CDR1 and CDR2 are MDHEN and SYDVKM. V gave up 5 bases and J gave up 2 bases, with 13 bases separating them. The CDR3 runs 14 residues. This CDR3 is CASSRPGEPYEQYF. CDR3 nucleotide sequence: TGTGCCAGCAGTCGTCCGGGAGAACCCTACGAGCAGTACTTC. The full variable domain, rest sourced from reference TRBV28 and TRBJ2-7, is DVKVTQSSRYLVKRTGEKVFLECVQDMDHENMFWYRQDPGLGLRLIYFSYDVKMKEKGDIPEGYSVSREKKERFSLILESASTNQTSMYLCASSRPGEPYEQYFGPGTRLTVT.

In this sample, this clonotype turned up many times. The chain recombines TRBV19 with TRBJ2-7, with D hard to call. Germline V gene data show CDR1 as LNHDA and CDR2 as SQIVND (reference sequence). Trimming shortened V by 6 bases and J by 3 bases, and 15 bases separated the two germline ends. This CDR3 comprises 14 residues. The CDR3 DNA reads as TGTGCCAGTAGGAAGACCAATTCGGACTACGAGCAGTACTTC. Its protein product is CASRKTNSDYEQYF.

This clonotype was seen more than once but under ten times. This chain joins TRBV3-1 and TRBJ1-2; D is uncertain. Germline V gene sequence: CDR1 LGHDT, CDR2 YNNKEL (reference sequence). V gave up 0 bases and J gave up 4 bases, with 18 bases separating them. This CDR3 is 17 amino acids long. Written as DNA, the CDR3 is TGTGCCAGCAGCCAAGAGGCCGCCCTTCAACCTTTCTATGGCTACACCTTC. Translating gives CASSQEAALQPFYGYTF.

This clonotype was seen repeatedly, ten times or more. This rearrangement joins TRBV20-1 to TRBJ2-7, with D unresolved. The CDR3 covers 15 residues. The germline gives CDR1 DFQATT, CDR2 SNEGSKA (reference sequence). V lost 2 bases and J lost 4, with 18 bases in between. The CDR3 region has the DNA TGCAGTGCTAGATTTAGGGTAGTGAAGGGTTACGAGCAGTACTTC. Protein product: CSARFRVVKGYEQYF.

This clonotype was detected ten times or more. The chain is built from TRBV30 and TRBJ2-5; TRBD2 might be the D (5 bases). Germline V gives CDR1 GTSNPN, CDR2 SVGIG (reference sequence). V dropped 5 bases and J dropped 3 bases, with 7 bases sitting between them. The CDR3 contains 11 residues. CDR3 sequence reads: CAWGLKETQYF. The CDR3 DNA follows: TGTGCCTGGGGACTTAAAGAGACCCAGTACTTC. The full variable domain, in which reference TRBV30 and TRBJ2-5 provide the parts outside the CDR3, is SQTIHQWPATLVQPVGSPLSLECTVEGTSNPNLYWYRQAAGRGLQLLFYSVGIGQISSEVPQNLSASRPQDRQFILSSKKLLLSDSGFYLCAWGLKETQYFGPGTRLLVL.

This chain links TRBV6-1 with TRBJ1-3; 8 nucleotides match TRBD1. Losses at the gene ends were 4 bases for V and 2 bases for J; bases not matched to a gene: 10. Germline lookup yields CDR1 MNHNS and CDR2 SASEGT. CDR3 length: 17 residues. The DNA of the CDR3 is TGTGCCAGCAGTGGATGGACAGGGAGTTCCCCTGGAAACACCATATATTTT. Its translation is CASSGWTGSSPGNTIYF.

This rearrangement joins TRBV6-2 or TRBV6-3 to TRBJ2-7, with 14 bases aligning to TRBD2. The CDR3 is 18 amino acids. Germline V lookup: CDR1 MNHEY, CDR2 SVGEGT. V lost 5 bases, J lost 5 bases, and 14 bases stayed unmatched. CDR3 amino acids: CASSPQTSGGAVIHEQYF. CDR3 DNA: TGTGCCAGCAGTCCGCAGACTAGCGGGGGGGCCGTGATCCACGAGCAGTACTTC.

In this sample, this clonotype turned up a few times. This may arise from a read error, as a much more abundant clone is one base away. The chain is built from TRBV4-3 and TRBJ2-7; D is unclear. This CDR3 contains 14 residues. With 8 bases removed from V and 6 bases from J, the gap between germline ends came to 20 bases. CDR1 and CDR2 from the germline V gene are LGHNA and YSLEER. In DNA form, the CDR3 reads TGCGCCAGCTGCCCCGACCTCGCTTCGGCCGAGCAGTACTTC. Translating it yields CASCPDLASAEQYF.

This clonotype was counted ten times or more. The V and J genes are TRBV2 and TRBJ1-1, with D possibly being TRBD1 (5 bases). Trimming cost V 4 bases and J 4 bases, with 13 bases left between them. The CDR3 loop spans 14 amino acids. Germline assignment: CDR1 SNHLY and CDR2 FYNNEI. In DNA form, the CDR3 reads TGTGCCAGCAGTGGGGACCGTCTGGGCACTGAAGCTTTCTTT. Its protein product is CASSGDRLGTEAFF.

The rearrangement uses TRBV6-1 and TRBJ2-7; 9 bases are a match to TRBD2. Per germline, CDR1 MNHNS and CDR2 SASEGT. This CDR3 is 15 amino acids long. V shed 6 bases, J shed 2 bases, and the junction held 8 bases outside the gene matches. CDR3 region: CASRLSGGETYEQYF. The CDR3 region has the DNA TGTGCCAGCAGACTTAGCGGGGGAGAGACCTACGAGCAGTACTTC.

This clonotype was observed many times. V gene TRBV20-1 combines with J gene TRBJ1-1; 9 bases agree with TRBD1. CDR1 and CDR2 from the germline V gene are DFQATT and SNEGSKA (reference sequence). The J segment lost 10 bases and the V segment lost 3 bases, leaving 6 bases of the junction unmatched. The CDR3 consists of 12 residues. The CDR3 sequence: CSARGTGFRAFF. The DNA of the CDR3 is TGCAGTGCTAGGGGGACAGGGTTTAGAGCTTTCTTT.

This clonotype was observed many times. The rearrangement links TRBV20-1 to TRBJ1-5; TRBD1 is a possible D gene (6 bases). This CDR3 has 14 amino acids. V lost 2 bases, J lost 5 bases, and 13 bases lay in between. The V gene's germline CDR1 is DFQATT and CDR2 SNEGSKA (reference sequence). This chain's CDR3 is CSARNHRVDQPQHF. The CDR3 region has the DNA TGCAGTGCTAGAAATCACAGGGTAGATCAGCCCCAGCATTTT.

This clonotype was seen only once. The CDR3 end shows no conserved phenylalanine or tryptophan, and so a read error is likely. The V and J genes are TRBV28 and TRBJ1-2; 7 positions match TRBD1. The CDR3 consists of 14 residues. CDR1 is MDHEN and CDR2 is SYDVKM in the germline V gene. The V segment lost 5 bases and the J segment 0 bases; nucleotides outside the gene matches: 3. CDR3 residues: CASSKTGTNYGYTV. The DNA for the CDR3 is TGTGCCAGCAGTAAGACAGGGACTAACTATGGCTACACCGTC.

This clonotype turned up a few times. A junction boundary mismatches the germline segment, possibly from a read error. The chain joins TRBV12-3 or TRBV12-4 to TRBJ1-1; D remains ambiguous. The CDR3 is 13 amino acids. The CDR3: CASSFGGNAEAFF. CDR3 DNA: TGTGCCAGCAGTTTCGGAGGGAACGCTGAAGCTTTCTTT.

This clonotype has more than one count but fewer than ten. V is TRBV6-1 and J is TRBJ1-2; 9 bases are a match to TRBD1. The trim removed 5 bases at V and 4 bases at J, leaving 8 bases unmatched. The germline CDR1 and CDR2 sequences are MNHNS and SASEGT. The CDR3 consists of 15 residues. This CDR3 is CASSSRQGEGYGYTF. For the CDR3, the DNA is TGTGCCAGCAGTAGCCGACAGGGGGAAGGCTATGGCTACACCTTC.

The table lists this clonotype with many counts. This chain uses TRBV15 with TRBJ2-7; tentatively, D is TRBD1 or TRBD2 (5 bases each). V was pared by 5 bases and J by 2 bases, with 10 bases between. The CDR3 is 13 residues long. Germline CDR1 reads LNHNV; CDR2 reads YYDKDF (reference sequence). CDR3 loop: CATSGGSTYEQYF. In nucleotides, the CDR3 is TGTGCCACCAGCGGGGGAAGTACCTACGAGCAGTACTTC.

The chain combines TRBV12-3 or TRBV12-4 with TRBJ1-2; D remains unclear. This CDR3 spans 13 amino acids. The germline V and J ends were trimmed by 6 bases and 7 bases, with 15 bases remaining between them. The CDR3 sequence: CASSLTRGGGYTF. CDR3 DNA: TGTGCCAGCAGCCTCACTAGAGGAGGTGGCTACACCTTC.

At least ten counts were recorded for this clonotype. The chain links TRBV6-1 to TRBJ2-7; D gene unclear. This CDR3 has 16 residues. In germline, CDR1 is MNHNS, CDR2 SASEGT. V was shortened by 0 bases and J by 0 bases, with 12 bases between the two germline ends. The CDR3 DNA reads TGTGCCAGCAGTGAAGCAAGTAGGCGGCTCTCCTACGAGCAGTACTTC. Its protein product is CASSEASRRLSYEQYF.

This clonotype was seen repeatedly, ten times or more. The chain combines TRBV6-2 or TRBV6-3 with TRBJ2-5; D is undetermined. The CDR3 is 15 residues long. The germline gives CDR1 MNHEY, CDR2 SVGEGT. The germline V and J ends were trimmed by 7 bases and 2 bases, with 17 bases remaining between them. The DNA for the CDR3 is TGTGCCAGCAATCGACAAAGACCATATCAAGAGACCCAGTACTTC. Protein sequence: CASNRQRPYQETQYF.

In this sample, this clonotype turned up many times. The chain has TRBV5-1 and TRBJ1-1; D gene ambiguous. V was shortened by 0 bases and J by 3 bases, with 6 bases between the two germline ends. This CDR3 spans 13 amino acids. Germline-derived CDR1 and CDR2 are SGHRS and YFSETQ. CDR3 region: CASSLDGDTEAFF. CDR3 DNA sequence: TGCGCCAGCAGCTTGGACGGGGACACTGAAGCTTTCTTT. The entire variable domain, with the rest obtained from reference TRBV5-1 and TRBJ1-1, is as follows: KAGVTQTPRYLIKTRGQQVTLSCSPISGHRSVSWYQQTPGQGLQFLFEYFSETQRNKGNFPGRFSGRQFSNSRSEMNVSTLELGDSALYLCASSLDGDTEAFFGQGTRLTVV.

At least ten counts were recorded for this clonotype. The rearrangement joins TRBV19 to TRBJ1-1, with D unresolved. Germline CDR1 is LNHDA and CDR2 is SQIVND (reference sequence). The CDR3 runs to 12 residues. V was clipped by 3 bases and J by 5 bases, with 7 bases between them. The CDR3 DNA reads as TGTGCCAGTAGTATGCTGGAAACTGAAGCTTTCTTT. It codes for CASSMLETEAFF.